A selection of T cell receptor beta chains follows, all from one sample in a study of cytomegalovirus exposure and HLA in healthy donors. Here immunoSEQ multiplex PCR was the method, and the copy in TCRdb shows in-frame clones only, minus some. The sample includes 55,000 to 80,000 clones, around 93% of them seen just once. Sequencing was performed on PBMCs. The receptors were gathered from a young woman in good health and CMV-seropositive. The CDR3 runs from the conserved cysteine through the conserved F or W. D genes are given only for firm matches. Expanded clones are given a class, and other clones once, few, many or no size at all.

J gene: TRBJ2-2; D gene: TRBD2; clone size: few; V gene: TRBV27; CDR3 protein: CASGSGSWGTGELFF; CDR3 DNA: TGTGCCAGCGGAAGCGGGAGTTGGGGGACCGGGGAGCTGTTTTTT
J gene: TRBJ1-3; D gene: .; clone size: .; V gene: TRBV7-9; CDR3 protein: CASSLVGNTIYF; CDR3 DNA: TGTGCCAGCAGCTTAGTCGGGAACACCATATATTTT
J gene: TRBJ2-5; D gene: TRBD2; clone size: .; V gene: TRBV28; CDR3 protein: CASSTGLAVGRGTQYF; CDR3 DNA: TGTGCCAGCAGTACGGGACTAGCAGTGGGGCGGGGGACCCAGTACTTC
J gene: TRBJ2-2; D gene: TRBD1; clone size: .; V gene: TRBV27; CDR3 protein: CASSPSGQGWTGELFF; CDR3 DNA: TGTGCCAGCAGTCCCTCGGGACAGGGTTGGACCGGGGAGCTGTTTTTT
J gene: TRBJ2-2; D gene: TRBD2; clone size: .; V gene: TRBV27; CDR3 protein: CASSLGLAGDGTGELFF; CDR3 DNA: TGTGCCAGCAGTTTGGGACTAGCGGGAGATGGCACCGGGGAGCTGTTTTTT
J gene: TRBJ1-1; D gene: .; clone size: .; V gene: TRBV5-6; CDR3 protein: CASSHRTALNTEAFF; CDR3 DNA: TGTGCCAGCAGCCACCGTACAGCACTGAACACTGAAGCTTTCTTT
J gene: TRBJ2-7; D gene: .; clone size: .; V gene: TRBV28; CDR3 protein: CASSLFTGGPEQYF; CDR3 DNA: TGTGCCAGCAGTTTATTCACGGGGGGCCCAGAGCAGTACTTC
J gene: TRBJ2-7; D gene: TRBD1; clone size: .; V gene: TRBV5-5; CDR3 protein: CASSGTGGYEQYF; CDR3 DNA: TGTGCCAGCAGCGGGACAGGGGGATACGAGCAGTACTTC
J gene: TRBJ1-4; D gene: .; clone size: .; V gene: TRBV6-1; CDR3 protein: CASSEDSRWGDEKLFF; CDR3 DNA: TGTGCCAGCAGTGAAGATAGTCGGTGGGGGGATGAAAAACTGTTTTTT
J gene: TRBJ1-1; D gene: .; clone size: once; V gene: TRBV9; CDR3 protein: CASSVVHVNTEAFF; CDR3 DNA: TGTGCCAGCAGCGTAGTTCATGTGAACACTGAAGCTTTCTTT
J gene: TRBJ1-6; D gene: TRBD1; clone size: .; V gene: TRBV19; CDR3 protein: CASTTGTGERSPLHF; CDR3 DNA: TGTGCCAGTACCACCGGGACAGGGGAGCGTTCACCCCTCCACTTT
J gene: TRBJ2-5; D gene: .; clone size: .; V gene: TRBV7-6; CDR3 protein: CASSAKTDQETQYF; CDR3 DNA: TGTGCCAGCAGCGCTAAGACAGACCAAGAGACCCAGTACTTC
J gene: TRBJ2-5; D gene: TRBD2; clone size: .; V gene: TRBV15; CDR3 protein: CATSRSPSGGKTQYF; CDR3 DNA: TGTGCCACCAGCAGATCCCCTAGCGGGGGAAAGACCCAGTACTTC
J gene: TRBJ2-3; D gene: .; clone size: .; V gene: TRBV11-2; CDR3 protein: CASSSSLQALTDTQYF; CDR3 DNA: TGTGCCAGCAGCTCTTCCCTCCAAGCCCTCACAGATACGCAGTATTTT
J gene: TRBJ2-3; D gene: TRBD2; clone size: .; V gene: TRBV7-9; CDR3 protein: CASSFVGGADTQYF; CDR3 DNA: TGTGCCAGCAGCTTTGTGGGGGGGGCAGATACGCAGTATTTT
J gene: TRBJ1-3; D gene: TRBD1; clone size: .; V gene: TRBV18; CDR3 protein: CASSPPDRGNTIYF; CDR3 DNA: TGTGCCAGCTCACCACCGGACAGGGGAAACACCATATATTTT
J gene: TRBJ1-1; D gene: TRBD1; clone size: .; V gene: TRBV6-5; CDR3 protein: CASRTQGVETEAFF; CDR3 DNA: TGTGCCAGCAGGACACAGGGGGTTGAAACTGAAGCTTTCTTT
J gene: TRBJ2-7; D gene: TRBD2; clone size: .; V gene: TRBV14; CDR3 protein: CASSRGLAGGEQYF; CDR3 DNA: TGTGCCAGCAGCCGAGGACTAGCGGGAGGCGAGCAGTACTTC
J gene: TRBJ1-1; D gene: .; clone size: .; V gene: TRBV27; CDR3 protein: CASRNRDGGAFF; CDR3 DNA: TGTGCCAGCAGGAACAGGGACGGTGGGGCTTTCTTT
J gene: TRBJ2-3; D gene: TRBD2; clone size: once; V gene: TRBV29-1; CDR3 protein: CSVLGWGRLAGADTQYF; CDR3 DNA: TGCAGCGTCTTGGGGTGGGGGCGACTAGCGGGAGCAGATACGCAGTATTTT
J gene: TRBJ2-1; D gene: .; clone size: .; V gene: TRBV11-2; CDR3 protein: CASSLSGTNYNEQFF; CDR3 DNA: TGTGCCAGCAGCTTATCTGGCACGAACTACAATGAGCAGTTCTTC
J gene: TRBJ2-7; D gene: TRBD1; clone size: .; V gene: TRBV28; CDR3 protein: CASVRGLRATYEQYF; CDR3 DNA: TGTGCCAGCGTGAGGGGGCTGCGAGCCACCTACGAGCAGTACTTC